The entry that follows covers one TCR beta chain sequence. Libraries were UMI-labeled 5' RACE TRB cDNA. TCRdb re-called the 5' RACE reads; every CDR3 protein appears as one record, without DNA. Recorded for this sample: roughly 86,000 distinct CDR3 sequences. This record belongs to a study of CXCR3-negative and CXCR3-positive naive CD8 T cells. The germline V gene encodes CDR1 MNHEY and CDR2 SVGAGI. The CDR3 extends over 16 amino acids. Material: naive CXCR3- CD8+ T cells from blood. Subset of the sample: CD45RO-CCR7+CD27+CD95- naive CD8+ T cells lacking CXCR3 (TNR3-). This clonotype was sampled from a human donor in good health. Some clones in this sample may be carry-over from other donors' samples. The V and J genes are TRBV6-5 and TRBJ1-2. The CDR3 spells CASSYSTWEPVYGYTF.